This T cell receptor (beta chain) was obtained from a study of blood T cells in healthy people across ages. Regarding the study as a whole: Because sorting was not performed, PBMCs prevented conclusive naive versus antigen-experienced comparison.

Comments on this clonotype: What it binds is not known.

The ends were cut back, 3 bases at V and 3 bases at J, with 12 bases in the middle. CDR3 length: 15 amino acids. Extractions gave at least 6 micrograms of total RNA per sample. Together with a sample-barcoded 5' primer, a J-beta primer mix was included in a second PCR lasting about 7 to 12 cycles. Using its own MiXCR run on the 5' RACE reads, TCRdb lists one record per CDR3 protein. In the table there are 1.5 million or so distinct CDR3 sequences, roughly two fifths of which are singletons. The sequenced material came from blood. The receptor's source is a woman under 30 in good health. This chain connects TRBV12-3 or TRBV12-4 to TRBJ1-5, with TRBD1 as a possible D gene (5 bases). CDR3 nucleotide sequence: TGTGCCAGCAGTTTCCCCGGGGGTTTCAATCAGCCCCAGCATTTT. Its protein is CASSFPGGFNQPQHF.